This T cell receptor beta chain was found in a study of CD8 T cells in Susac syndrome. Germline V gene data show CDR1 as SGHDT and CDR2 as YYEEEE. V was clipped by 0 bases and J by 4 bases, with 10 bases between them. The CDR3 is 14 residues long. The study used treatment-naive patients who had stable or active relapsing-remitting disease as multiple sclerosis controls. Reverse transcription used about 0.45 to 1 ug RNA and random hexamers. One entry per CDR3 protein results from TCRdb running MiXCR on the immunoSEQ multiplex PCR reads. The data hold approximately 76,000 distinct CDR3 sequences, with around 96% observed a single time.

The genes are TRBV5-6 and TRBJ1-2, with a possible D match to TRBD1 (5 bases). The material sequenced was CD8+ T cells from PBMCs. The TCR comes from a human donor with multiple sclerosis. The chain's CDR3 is CASSLVGGTYGYTF. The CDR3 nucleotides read TGTGCCAGCAGCTTGGTGGGGGGGACCTATGGCTACACCTTC.